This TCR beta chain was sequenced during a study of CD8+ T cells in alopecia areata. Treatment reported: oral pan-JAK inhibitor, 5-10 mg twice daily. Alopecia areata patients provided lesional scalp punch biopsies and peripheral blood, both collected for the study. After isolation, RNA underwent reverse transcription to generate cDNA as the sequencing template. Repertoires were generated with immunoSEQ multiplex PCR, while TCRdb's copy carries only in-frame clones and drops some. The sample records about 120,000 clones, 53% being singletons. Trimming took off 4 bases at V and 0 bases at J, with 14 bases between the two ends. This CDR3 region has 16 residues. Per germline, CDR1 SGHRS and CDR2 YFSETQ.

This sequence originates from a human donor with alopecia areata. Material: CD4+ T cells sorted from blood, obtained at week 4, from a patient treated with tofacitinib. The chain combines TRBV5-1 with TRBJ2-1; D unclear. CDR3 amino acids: CASSLRPPSSYNEQFF. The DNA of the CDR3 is TGCGCCAGCAGCCTCAGACCCCCGAGCTCCTACAATGAGCAGTTCTTC.